This T cell receptor (beta chain) was recovered during a study of tumor and adjacent non-tumor tissue in lung cancer. In the study overall: Patients were aged about 30 to 80, about ten men and roughly 5 women, stage I to III. Regarding the study as a whole: Compared with tumor, normal lung showed significantly lower TCR diversity. Patients with more diverse tumor TCRs had worse survival.

Concerning this clonotype itself: Its antigen is unidentified.

Germline V lookup: CDR1 PRHDT, CDR2 FYEKMQ (reference sequence). CDR3 size: 15 residues. J lost 7 bases, V lost 1 base, and 7 bases had no gene match. This sample's RNA came from whole unsorted tissue. Distant lung tissue was collected more than 3 cm away from the tumor edge. The library came from three nested PCR rounds adapted from ARM-PCR protocols. TCRdb reprocessed the multiplex PCR reads with MiXCR, giving one entry per CDR3 protein. The sample records tens of thousands of distinct CDR3 sequences, approximately 68% being singletons. The chain is built from TRBV13 and TRBJ2-7; 10 bases match TRBD1. This receptor was obtained from a woman aged 50 to 60 with non-small cell lung cancer. Sequences were obtained from distant non-tumor lung tissue. DNA of the CDR3: TGTGCCAGCAGCTTAGCCGGGACAGGGGCTATGGAGCAGTACTTC. Amino acids: CASSLAGTGAMEQYF.